One sample yielded the 4 T cell receptor beta chains listed below, sequenced in a study of CXCR3-negative and CXCR3-positive naive CD8 T cells. Via 5' RACE with UMI labels, TRB cDNA libraries were prepared. TCRdb reanalyzed the 5' RACE reads, giving one entry per CDR3 protein sequence and no DNA. The table gives 40,000 to 45,000 distinct CDR3 sequences; the top ten clones make up about 1.9% of it. The specimen was naive CXCR3- CD8+ T cells from blood. As for subset: CD45RO-CCR7+CD27+CD95- naive CD8+ T cells lacking CXCR3 (TNR3-). All receptors come from a human donor in good health. Some clones in this sample may be carry-over from other donors' samples.

This chain uses TRBV4-2 with TRBJ2-7; TCRdb designates TRBD2, a call that cannot be tested without DNA. This CDR3 comprises 14 residues. CDR1 and CDR2 from the germline V gene are LGHNA and YNFKEQ. CDR3: CASSQVTSGVEQYF.

The rearrangement links TRBV20-1 to TRBJ2-1. CDR1 and CDR2 from the germline V gene are DFQATT and SNEGSKA (reference sequence). This CDR3 has 15 amino acids. CDR3 sequence: CSASPDDLSYNEQFF.

The rearrangement uses TRBV20-1 and TRBJ1-1. CDR3 size: 13 residues. The germline V gene has CDR1 DFQATT and CDR2 SNEGSKA (reference sequence). CDR3 in amino acids: CSALGESNTEAFF.

The V and J genes are TRBV20-1 and TRBJ1-2; as DNA is missing, the TRBD1 call by TCRdb cannot be tested. The germline CDR1 and CDR2 sequences are DFQATT and SNEGSKA (reference sequence). CDR3 size: 12 residues. CDR3 protein: CSAPQTAGDYTF.